This TCR beta chain was retrieved from a study of T cells in Graves' hyperthyroidism and ophthalmopathy. General study results and limits: Most clonotypes expanded in the thyroid (above 0.001) were also present in blood.

Researchers took RNA transcripts and amplified the TCR beta CDR3 regions from them. With the HTBI primer set, the TCR CDR3 went through a first round of RT-PCR. TCRdb ran MiXCR on the multiplex PCR reads and lists one entry per CDR3 protein. The data contain about 350,000 distinct CDR3 sequences, approximately 15% of them singletons. About this clonotype: Its antigen remains unidentified.

V trimming: 5 bases; J trimming: 7 bases; junction bases outside the gene matches: 14. CDR3 length equals 17 residues. Germline V gene sequence: CDR1 SGHTA, CDR2 FQGNSA. Sequencing was done on a sample of blood. This sequence was found in a woman in her 30s with Graves' hyperthyroidism. The chain has TRBV7-2 and TRBJ2-1, with 10 bases identical to TRBD1. The CDR3 coding sequence is TGTGCCAGCAGCCGAAACCGACCGGGACAGGGGAAAAATGAGCAGTTCTTC. Translation: CASSRNRPGQGKNEQFF.